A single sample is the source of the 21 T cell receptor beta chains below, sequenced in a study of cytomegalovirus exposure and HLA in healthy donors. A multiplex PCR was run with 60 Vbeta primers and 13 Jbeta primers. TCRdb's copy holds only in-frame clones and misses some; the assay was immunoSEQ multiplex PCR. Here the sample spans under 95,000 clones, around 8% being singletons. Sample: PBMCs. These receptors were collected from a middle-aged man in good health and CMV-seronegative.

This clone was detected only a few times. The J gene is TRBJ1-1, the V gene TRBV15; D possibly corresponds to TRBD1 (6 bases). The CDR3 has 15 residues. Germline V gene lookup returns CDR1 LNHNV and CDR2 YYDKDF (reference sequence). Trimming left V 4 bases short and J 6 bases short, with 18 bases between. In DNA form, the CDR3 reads TGTGCCACCAGCACAACAGGGTTTGCCGTAGCTGAAGCTTTCTTT. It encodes CATSTTGFAVAEAFF.

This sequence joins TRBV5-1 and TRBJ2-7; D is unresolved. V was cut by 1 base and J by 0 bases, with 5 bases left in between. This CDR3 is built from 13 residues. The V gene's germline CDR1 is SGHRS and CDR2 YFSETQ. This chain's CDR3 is CASSLRSSYEQYF. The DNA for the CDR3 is TGCGCCAGCAGCTTGCGGAGCTCCTACGAGCAGTACTTC.

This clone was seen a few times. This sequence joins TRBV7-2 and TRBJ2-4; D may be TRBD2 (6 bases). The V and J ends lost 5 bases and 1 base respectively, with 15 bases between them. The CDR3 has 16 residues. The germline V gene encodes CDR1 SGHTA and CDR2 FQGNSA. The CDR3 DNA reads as TGTGCCAGCAGCCACGTGAGCGGAGGGGCCAAAAACATTCAGTACTTC. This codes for CASSHVSGGAKNIQYF.

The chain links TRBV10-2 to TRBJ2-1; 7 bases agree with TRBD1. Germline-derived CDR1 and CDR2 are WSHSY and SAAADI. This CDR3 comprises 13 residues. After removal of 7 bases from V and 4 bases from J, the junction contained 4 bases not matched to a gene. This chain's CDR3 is CASKDRQYNEQFF. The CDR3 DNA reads TGCGCCAGCAAGGACAGGCAATACAATGAGCAGTTCTTC.

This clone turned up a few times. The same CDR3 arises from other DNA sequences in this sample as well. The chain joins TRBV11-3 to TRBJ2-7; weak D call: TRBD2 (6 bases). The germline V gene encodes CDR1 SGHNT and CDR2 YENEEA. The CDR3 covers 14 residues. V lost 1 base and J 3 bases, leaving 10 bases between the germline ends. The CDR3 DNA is TGTGCCAGCAGCTTAGCTGGGACTGGCTACGAGCAGTACTTC. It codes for CASSLAGTGYEQYF.

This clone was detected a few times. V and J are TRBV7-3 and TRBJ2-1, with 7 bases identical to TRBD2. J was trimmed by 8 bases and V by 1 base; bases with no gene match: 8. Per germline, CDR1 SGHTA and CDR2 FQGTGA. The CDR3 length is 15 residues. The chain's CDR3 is CASSLNSPAGDEQFF. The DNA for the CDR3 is TGTGCCAGCAGCTTAAATAGCCCCGCGGGGGATGAGCAGTTCTTC.

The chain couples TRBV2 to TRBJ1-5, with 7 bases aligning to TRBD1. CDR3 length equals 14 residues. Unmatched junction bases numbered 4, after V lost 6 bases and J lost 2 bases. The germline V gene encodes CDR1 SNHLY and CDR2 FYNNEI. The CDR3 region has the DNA TGTGCCAGCAGCGACAGGGTTGGCAATCAGCCCCAGCATTTT. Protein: CASSDRVGNQPQHF.

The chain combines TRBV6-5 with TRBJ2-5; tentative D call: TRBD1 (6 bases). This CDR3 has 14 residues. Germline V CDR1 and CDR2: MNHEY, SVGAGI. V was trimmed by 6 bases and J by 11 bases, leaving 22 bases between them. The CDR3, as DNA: TGTGCCAGCAGCCCCGGGACATACCTCGGGGAGCAGTACTTC. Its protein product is CASSPGTYLGEQYF.

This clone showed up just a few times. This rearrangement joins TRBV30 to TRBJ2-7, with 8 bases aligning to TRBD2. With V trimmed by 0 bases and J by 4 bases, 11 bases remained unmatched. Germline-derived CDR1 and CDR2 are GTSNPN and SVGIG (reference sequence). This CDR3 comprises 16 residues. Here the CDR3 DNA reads TGTGCCTGGAGTGTACATGGAAATAGCGGGGAATACGAGCAGTACTTC. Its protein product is CAWSVHGNSGEYEQYF.

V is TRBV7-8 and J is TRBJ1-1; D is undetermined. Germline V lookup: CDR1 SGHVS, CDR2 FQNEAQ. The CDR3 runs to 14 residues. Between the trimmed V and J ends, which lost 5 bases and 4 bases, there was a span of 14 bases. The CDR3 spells CASSHGVFGTEAFF. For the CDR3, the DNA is TGTGCCAGCAGCCACGGGGTTTTTGGCACTGAAGCTTTCTTT.

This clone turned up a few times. The CDR3 DNA reads as TGTGCCTGGAGTCCGGGACTTACGAACACTGAAGCTTTCTTT. It is translated as CAWSPGLTNTEAFF. The chain is built from TRBV30 and TRBJ1-1; D may be TRBD1 (5 bases). There are 14 residues in the CDR3. The V gene lost 2 bases and the J gene lost 1 base, with 11 bases spanning the gap. The V gene's germline CDR1 is GTSNPN and CDR2 SVGIG (reference sequence).

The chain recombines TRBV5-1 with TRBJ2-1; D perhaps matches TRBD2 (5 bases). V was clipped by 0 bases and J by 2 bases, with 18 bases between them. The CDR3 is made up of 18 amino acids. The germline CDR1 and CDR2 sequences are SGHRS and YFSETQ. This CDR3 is CASSLVRPGVLPYNEQFF. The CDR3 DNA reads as TGCGCCAGCAGCTTGGTTCGGCCCGGGGTACTCCCCTACAATGAGCAGTTCTTC.

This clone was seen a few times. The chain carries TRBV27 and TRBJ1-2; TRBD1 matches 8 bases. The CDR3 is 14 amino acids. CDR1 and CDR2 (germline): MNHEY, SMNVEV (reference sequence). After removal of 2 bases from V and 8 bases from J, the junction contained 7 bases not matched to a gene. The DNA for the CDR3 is TGTGCCAGCAGTTTACGGACAGGGAATTTGGGCTACACCTTC. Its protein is CASSLRTGNLGYTF.

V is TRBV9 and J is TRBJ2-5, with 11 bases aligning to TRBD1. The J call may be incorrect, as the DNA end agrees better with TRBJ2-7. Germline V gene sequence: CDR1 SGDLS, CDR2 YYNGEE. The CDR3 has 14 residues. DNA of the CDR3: TGTGCCAGCAGCGCACCGGGACAGGGGGACGAGCAGTACTTC. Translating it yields CASSAPGQGDEQYF.

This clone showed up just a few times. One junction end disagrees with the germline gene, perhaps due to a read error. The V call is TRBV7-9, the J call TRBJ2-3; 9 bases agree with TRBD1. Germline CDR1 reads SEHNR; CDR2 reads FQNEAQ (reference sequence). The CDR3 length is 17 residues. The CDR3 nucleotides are TGTGCCAGCAGCACTAGCCCACAGGGGGCTGAGACAGATGCGCAGTATTTT. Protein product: CASSTSPQGAETDAQYF. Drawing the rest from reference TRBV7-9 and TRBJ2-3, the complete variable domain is DTGVSQNPRHKITKRGQNVTFRCDPISEHNRLYWYRQTLGQGPEFLTYFQNEAQLEKSRLLSDRFSAERPKGSFSTLEIQRTEQGDSAMYLCASSTSPQGAETDAQYFGPGTRLTVL.

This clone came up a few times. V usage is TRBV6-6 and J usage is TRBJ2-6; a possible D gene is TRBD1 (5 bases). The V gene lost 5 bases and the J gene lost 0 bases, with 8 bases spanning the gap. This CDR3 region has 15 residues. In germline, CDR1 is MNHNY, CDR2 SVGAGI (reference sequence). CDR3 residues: CASSPGSSGANVLTF. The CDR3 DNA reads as TGTGCCAGCAGTCCAGGGTCCTCTGGGGCCAACGTCCTGACTTTC.

DNA for the CDR3: TGTGCCAGCAGCGTAAGCTTAACCACCGGGGAGCTGTTTTTT. Amino acids: CASSVSLTTGELFF. The V call is TRBV9, the J call TRBJ2-2; D call uncertain. V dropped 1 base and J dropped 4 bases, with 8 bases sitting between them. The germline CDR1 and CDR2 sequences are SGDLS and YYNGEE. This CDR3 is built from 14 residues.

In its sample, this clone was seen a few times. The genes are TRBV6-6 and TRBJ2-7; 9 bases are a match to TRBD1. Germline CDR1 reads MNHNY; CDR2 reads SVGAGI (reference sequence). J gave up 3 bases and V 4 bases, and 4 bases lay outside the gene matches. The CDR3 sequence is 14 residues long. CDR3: CASSSRQGGYEQYF. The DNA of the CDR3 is TGTGCCAGCAGTTCCCGACAGGGGGGCTACGAGCAGTACTTC.

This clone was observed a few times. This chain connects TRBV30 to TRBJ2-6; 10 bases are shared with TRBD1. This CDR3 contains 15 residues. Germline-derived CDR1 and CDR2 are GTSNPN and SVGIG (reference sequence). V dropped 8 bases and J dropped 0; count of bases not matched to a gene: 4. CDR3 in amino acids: CARDRGGSGANVLTF. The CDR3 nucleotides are TGTGCCCGGGACAGGGGAGGCTCTGGGGCCAACGTCCTGACTTTC.

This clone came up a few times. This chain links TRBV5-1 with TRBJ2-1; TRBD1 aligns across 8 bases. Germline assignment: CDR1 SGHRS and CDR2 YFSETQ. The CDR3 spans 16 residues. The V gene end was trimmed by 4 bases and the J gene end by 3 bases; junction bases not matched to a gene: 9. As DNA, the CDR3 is TGCGCCAGCAGCCCGGTCAGGGGGCTTAACTACAATGAGCAGTTCTTC. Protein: CASSPVRGLNYNEQFF.

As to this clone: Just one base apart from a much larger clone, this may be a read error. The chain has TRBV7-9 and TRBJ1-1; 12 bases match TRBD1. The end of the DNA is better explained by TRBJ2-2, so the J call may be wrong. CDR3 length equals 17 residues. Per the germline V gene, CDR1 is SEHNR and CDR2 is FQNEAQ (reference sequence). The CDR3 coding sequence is TGTGCCAGCAGCCTAGGGACAGGGGGCTATAAGGAAGGGGAGCTGTTTTTT. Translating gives CASSLGTGGYKEGELFF.